This T cell receptor (beta chain) was identified during a study of blood T cell repertoires in COVID-19 (dated by TCRdb to between 2020 and 2021). In terms of the full investigation: Samples from collaborators originated in the United States, Italy and Spain and spanned both the acute and convalescent phases of COVID-19. The prospective study material was composed of cDNA or gDNA derived from T cells, B-cell-depleted T cells, or PBMCs. Sample metadata almost always included a de-identified subject ID, COVID-19 status, age in years and sex. The repertoires were made available in a free public database intended to serve as a resource for research on the immune response to SARS-CoV-2. The dataset comprised deeply sampled blood TCRbeta repertoires from subjects exposed to, actively infected with, or recovered from COVID-19. Where available, HLA class I and class II types were obtained from metadata supplied by the sample provider rather than from assay-based typing. The samples were drawn from the first 160 participants of the ongoing ImmuneRACE study and from roughly 1,300 subjects provided by 6 global collaborators.

The collaborating institutions used their own protocols to collect whole blood in K2EDTA tubes. For TCRbeta analysis, collaborators shipped samples as frozen whole blood, isolated PBMCs, or DNA extracted from either of those sample types. TCRbeta CDR3 regions were amplified from genomic DNA using the immunoSEQ Assay, a bias-controlled multiplex PCR. In the authors' own workflow: Nucleated cell counts per sample were estimated from amplification of reference gene primers within the assay. To quantify the absolute abundance of each unique TCRbeta CDR3 rearrangement, sequence reads were collapsed and filtered. For each sample, productive Simpson clonality was calculated as the square root of Simpson's diversity index over productive rearrangements. Held by TCRdb, this immuneACCESS table contains in-frame sequences only and omits some clones. Under half of the omission traces to an unresolved V gene where checked; the cause of the rest is unknown. V and J calls and clone size are as listed in that table; D and trimming were resolved from the DNA. Counted in this sample were about 160,000 clones; 65% to 85% of them appeared once. Of the sample, 11% falls within the top ten clones.

What the work shows at the level of the full study, not this receptor alone: How much clinical and demographic metadata was included differed by source and by participant, and the metadata was provided uncurated.

Reading the germline V gene (reference sequence) gives CDR1 MNHEY and CDR2 SMNVEV. The CDR3 sequence holds 15 residues, the cysteine and phenylalanine included. The retained sequence is limited to the CDR3, 45 bases, with the frame set at the first base. Unmatched junction bases come to 5, with V trimmed by 1 base and J by 5 bases. Comment on this clone: The antigen this receptor binds is unknown. No per-base quality is available; no much larger clone lies one base away.

The sample taken for sequencing was peripheral blood. The sequence is built from TRBV27 and TRBJ2-5; TRBD1 agrees with 9 junctional bases. The source is a man in his fifties or sixties with active or convalescent COVID-19. The CDR3 protein: CASSLWGQGGETQYF. The DNA sequence reads TGTGCCAGCAGTTTATGGGGACAGGGAGGGGAGACCCAGTACTTC.